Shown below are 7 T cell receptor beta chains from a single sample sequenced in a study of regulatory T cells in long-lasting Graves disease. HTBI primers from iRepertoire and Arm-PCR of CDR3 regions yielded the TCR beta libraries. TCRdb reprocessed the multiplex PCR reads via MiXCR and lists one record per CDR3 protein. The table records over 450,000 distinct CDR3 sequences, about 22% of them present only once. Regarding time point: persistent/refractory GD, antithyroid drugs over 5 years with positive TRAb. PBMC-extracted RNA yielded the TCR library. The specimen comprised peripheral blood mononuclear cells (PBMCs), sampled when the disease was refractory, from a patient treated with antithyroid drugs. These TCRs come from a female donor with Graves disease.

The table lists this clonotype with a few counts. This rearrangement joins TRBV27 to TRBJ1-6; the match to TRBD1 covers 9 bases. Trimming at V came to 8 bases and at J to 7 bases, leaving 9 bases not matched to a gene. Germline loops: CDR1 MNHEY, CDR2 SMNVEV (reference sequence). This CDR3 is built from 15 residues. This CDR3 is CASSFKGTGNSPLHF. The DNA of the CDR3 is TGTGCCAGCTCCTTTAAAGGGACAGGGAATTCACCCCTCCACTTT.

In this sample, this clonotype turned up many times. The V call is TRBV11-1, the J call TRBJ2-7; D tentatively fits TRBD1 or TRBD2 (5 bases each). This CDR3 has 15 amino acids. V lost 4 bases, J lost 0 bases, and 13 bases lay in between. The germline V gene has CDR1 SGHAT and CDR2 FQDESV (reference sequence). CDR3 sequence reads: CASSYGDASSYEQYF. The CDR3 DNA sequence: TGTGCCAGCAGCTACGGGGACGCCTCCTCCTACGAGCAGTACTTC.

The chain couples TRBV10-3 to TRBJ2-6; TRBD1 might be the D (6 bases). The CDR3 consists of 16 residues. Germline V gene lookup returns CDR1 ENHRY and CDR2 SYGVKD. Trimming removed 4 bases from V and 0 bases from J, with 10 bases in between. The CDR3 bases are TGTGCCATCAGTGGCGGACAGAACTCTGGGGCCAACGTCCTGACTTTC. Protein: CAISGGQNSGANVLTF.

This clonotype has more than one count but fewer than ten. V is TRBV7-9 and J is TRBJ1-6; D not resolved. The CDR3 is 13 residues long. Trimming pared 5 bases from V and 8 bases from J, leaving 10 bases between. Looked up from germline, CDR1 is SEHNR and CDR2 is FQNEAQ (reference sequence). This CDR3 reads CASSASSHSPLHF. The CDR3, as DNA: TGTGCCAGCAGCGCATCTAGTCATTCACCCCTCCACTTT. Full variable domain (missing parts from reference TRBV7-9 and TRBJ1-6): DTGVSQNPRHKITKRGQNVTFRCDPISEHNRLYWYRQTLGQGPEFLTYFQNEAQLEKSRLLSDRFSAERPKGSFSTLEIQRTEQGDSAMYLCASSASSHSPLHFGNGTRLTVT.

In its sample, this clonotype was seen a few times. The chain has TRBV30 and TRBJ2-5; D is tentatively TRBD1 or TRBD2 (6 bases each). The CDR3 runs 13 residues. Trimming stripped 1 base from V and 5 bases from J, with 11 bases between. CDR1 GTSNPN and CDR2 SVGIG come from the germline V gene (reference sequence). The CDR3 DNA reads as TGTGCCTGGAGTGAGGGGGGTCCGGAGACCCAGTACTTC. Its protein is CAWSEGGPETQYF.

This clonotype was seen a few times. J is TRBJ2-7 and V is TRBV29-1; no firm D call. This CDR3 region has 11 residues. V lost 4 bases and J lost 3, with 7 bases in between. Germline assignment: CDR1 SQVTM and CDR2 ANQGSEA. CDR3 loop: CSVASYYEQYF. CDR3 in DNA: TGCAGCGTTGCTTCGTACTACGAGCAGTACTTC.

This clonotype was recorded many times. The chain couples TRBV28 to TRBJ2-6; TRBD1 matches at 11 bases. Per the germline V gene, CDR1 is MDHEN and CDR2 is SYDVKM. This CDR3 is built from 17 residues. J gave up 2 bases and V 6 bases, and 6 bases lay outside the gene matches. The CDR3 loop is CASRNGQGATGANVLTF. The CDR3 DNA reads TGTGCCAGCAGGAACGGACAGGGGGCGACTGGGGCCAACGTCCTGACTTTC.